The next 31 T cell receptor beta chains were all read from a single sample in a study of CD8 T cells in Susac syndrome. A quantity of about 0.5 to 1 ug RNA underwent reverse transcription using random hexamers. MiXCR, run by TCRdb on the immunoSEQ multiplex PCR reads, gives a single entry per CDR3 protein. The top ten clones hold roughly 0.15% of a sample with 150,000 to 180,000 distinct CDR3 sequences, roughly 95% of them seen once. The sample comprised CD8+ T cells from PBMCs. These receptors came from a human donor with multiple sclerosis.

This clonotype was picked up one time. In DNA form, the CDR3 reads TGTGCCAGCAGTCAGGACTCGCCACAAACATTCTCCTACAATGAGCAGTTCTTC. Protein product: CASSQDSPQTFSYNEQFF. The chain joins TRBV6-1 to TRBJ2-1; D may be TRBD2 (5 bases). The CDR3 loop spans 18 amino acids. The V gene's germline CDR1 is MNHNS and CDR2 SASEGT. V lost 5 bases, J lost 0 bases, and 20 bases lay in between.

The chain recombines TRBV4-1 with TRBJ2-2; tentatively, D is TRBD2 (5 bases). The CDR3 consists of 17 residues. V gave up 0 bases and J gave up 4 bases, with 15 bases separating them. Germline loops: CDR1 MGHRA, CDR2 YSYEKL. CDR3 DNA: TGCGCCAGCAGCCAAGACCGGGGAGCAGGTACCACCGGGGAGCTGTTTTTT. This codes for CASSQDRGAGTTGELFF.

The V and J genes are TRBV3-1 and TRBJ2-5; perhaps TRBD2 as D (6 bases). The ends were cut back, 4 bases at V and 4 bases at J, with 16 bases in the middle. This CDR3 spans 15 amino acids. Germline CDR1 is LGHDT and CDR2 is YNNKEL (reference sequence). The CDR3 loop is CASSPSVGGGETQYF. In DNA, the CDR3 is TGTGCCAGCAGCCCCTCTGTCGGGGGAGGAGAGACCCAGTACTTC.

This chain links TRBV29-1 with TRBJ1-3, with D maybe TRBD1 (6 bases). This CDR3 is 14 amino acids long. The V end lost 0 bases, the J end lost 4 bases, and 10 bases lay between the germline ends. CDR1 SQVTM and CDR2 ANQGSEA come from the germline V gene. The CDR3 reads CSVEDSGAGNTIYF. DNA of the CDR3: TGCAGCGTTGAAGATTCAGGGGCGGGAAACACCATATATTTT.

V usage is TRBV2 and J usage is TRBJ1-2; perhaps TRBD1 as D (5 bases). The germline gives CDR1 SNHLY, CDR2 FYNNEI. V was clipped by 5 bases and J by 2 bases, with 12 bases between them. CDR3 size: 14 residues. CDR3 bases: TGTGCCAGCAGTTCTTGGGGACTGAACTATGGCTACACCTTC. Encoded protein: CASSSWGLNYGYTF.

This clonotype was detected only once. The DNA for the CDR3 is TGTGCCTGGAGCGGAAATGAGCAGTTCTTC. This sequence encodes CAWSGNEQFF. The chain has TRBV30 and TRBJ2-1, with D uncertain. V dropped 3 bases and J dropped 7 bases, with 4 bases sitting between them. This CDR3 region has 10 residues. Germline loops: CDR1 GTSNPN, CDR2 SVGIG (reference sequence).

This rearrangement joins TRBV7-9 to TRBJ2-3; 7 nucleotides align to TRBD1. This CDR3 is built from 15 residues. Germline V CDR1 and CDR2: SEHNR, FQNEAQ (reference sequence). J gave up 2 bases and V 5 bases, and 7 bases lay outside the gene matches. The CDR3 spells CASSMTGKTTDTQYF. In DNA form, the CDR3 reads TGTGCCAGCAGCATGACAGGGAAAACCACAGATACGCAGTATTTT.

This clonotype was observed a few times. CDR3 in amino acids: CAWSGGGHTEAFF. CDR3 nucleotide sequence: TGTGCCTGGAGTGGGGGCGGTCACACTGAAGCTTTCTTT. V and J are TRBV30 and TRBJ1-1; possibly TRBD1 for D (5 bases). V was pared by 1 base and J by 3 bases, with 9 bases between. This CDR3 is built from 13 residues. Per the germline V gene, CDR1 is GTSNPN and CDR2 is SVGIG (reference sequence).

This chain links TRBV14 with TRBJ1-2; 7 bases match TRBD1. Germline-derived CDR1 and CDR2 are SGHDN and FVKESK. This CDR3 spans 15 amino acids. V lost 1 base to trimming and J lost 5 bases; unmatched junction nucleotides: 7. This CDR3 reads CASSQVGTDPYGYTF. CDR3 sequence (DNA): TGTGCCAGCAGCCAAGTGGGGACAGACCCATATGGCTACACCTTC.

The chain has TRBV7-3 and TRBJ2-5; 14 positions match TRBD2. Germline-derived CDR1 and CDR2 are SGHTA and FQGTGA. The CDR3 sequence is 16 residues long. The ends lost 4 bases at V and 5 bases at J; junction bases unmatched: 6. CDR3 protein: CASSWGLAGAGETQYF. The CDR3 DNA sequence: TGTGCCAGCAGCTGGGGACTAGCGGGGGCGGGTGAGACCCAGTACTTC.

The chain couples TRBV30 to TRBJ1-5, with TRBD1 as a possible D gene (6 bases). This CDR3 has 14 residues. Germline V gene sequence: CDR1 GTSNPN, CDR2 SVGIG (reference sequence). V lost 7 bases, J lost 2 bases, and 15 bases lay in between. The DNA for the CDR3 is TGTGCCTTTTCTAAGGGACAAGGCAATCAGCCCCAGCATTTT. Translating it yields CAFSKGQGNQPQHF.

V gene TRBV27 combines with J gene TRBJ1-2; TRBD1 is a possible D gene (5 bases). The CDR3 covers 16 residues. Germline values: CDR1 MNHEY, CDR2 SMNVEV (reference sequence). Trimming shortened V by 5 bases and J by 5 bases, and 21 bases separated the two germline ends. CDR3 sequence (DNA): TGTGCCAGCAGTAGGATGCAGGGTTCCTACCCATATGGCTACACCTTC. It encodes CASSRMQGSYPYGYTF.

This chain's CDR3 is CASSIDLGTVYEQYV. In nucleotides, the CDR3 is TGTGCCAGTAGTATAGATCTGGGGACAGTCTACGAGCAGTACGTC. The chain recombines TRBV19 with TRBJ2-7, with TRBD1 identical over 7 bases. V lost 0 bases to trimming and J lost 3 bases; unmatched junction nucleotides: 5. The CDR3 sequence is 15 residues long. Germline V CDR1 and CDR2: LNHDA, SQIVND (reference sequence).

V and J are TRBV25-1 and TRBJ2-1; 13 bases are shared with TRBD2. CDR3 size: 15 residues. V trimming: 5 bases; J trimming: 4 bases; junction bases outside the gene matches: 2. CDR1 MGHDK and CDR2 SYGVNS come from the germline V gene. This CDR3 is CASSQLAGGYNEQFF. The CDR3, as DNA: TGTGCCAGCAGTCAACTAGCGGGGGGGTACAATGAGCAGTTCTTC. Variable domain in full (rest from reference TRBV25-1 and TRBJ2-1): EADIYQTPRYLVIGTGKKITLECSQTMGHDKMYWYQQDPGMELHLIHYSYGVNSTEKGDLSSESTVSRIRTEHFPLTLESARPSHTSQYLCASSQLAGGYNEQFFGPGTRLTVL.

This clonotype was seen only once. The chain combines TRBV29-1 with TRBJ2-2; a possible D gene is TRBD1 (6 bases). V lost 7 bases, J lost 0 bases, and 9 bases lay in between. This CDR3 has 13 amino acids. The V gene's germline CDR1 is SQVTM and CDR2 ANQGSEA. CDR3: CSAGTPNTGELFF. CDR3 in DNA: TGCAGCGCCGGGACACCGAACACCGGGGAGCTGTTTTTT.

The J gene is TRBJ2-5, the V gene TRBV27; 12 nucleotides line up with TRBD2. The germline gives CDR1 MNHEY, CDR2 SMNVEV (reference sequence). The V gene end was trimmed by 2 bases and the J gene end by 2 bases; junction bases not matched to a gene: 6. The CDR3 is 17 residues long. CDR3 sequence (DNA): TGTGCCAGCAGTTTAGGGGCTAGCGGGGGGGCGCAAGAGACCCAGTACTTC. It is translated as CASSLGASGGAQETQYF.

The chain is built from TRBV7-3 and TRBJ2-3; D is uncertain. Germline V gene lookup returns CDR1 SGHTA and CDR2 FQGTGA. The CDR3 has 16 amino acids. The germline V and J ends were trimmed by 5 bases and 1 base, with 16 bases remaining between them. CDR3 sequence: CASSPTRSSGTDTQYF. In DNA form, the CDR3 reads TGTGCCAGCAGCCCTACAAGGTCCAGTGGCACAGATACGCAGTATTTT.

This chain connects TRBV2 to TRBJ2-7; D is possibly TRBD2 (5 bases). Trimming pared 4 bases from V and 3 bases from J, leaving 10 bases between. The CDR3 sequence is 13 residues long. Germline V CDR1 and CDR2: SNHLY, FYNNEI. The DNA for the CDR3 is TGTGCCAGCAGTGTGGTCGGAGGCTACGAGCAGTACGTC. Encoded protein: CASSVVGGYEQYV.

The V call is TRBV30, the J call TRBJ2-1; D gene ambiguous. Germline-derived CDR1 and CDR2 are GTSNPN and SVGIG (reference sequence). The CDR3 loop spans 13 amino acids. V was clipped by 3 bases and J by 8 bases, with 14 bases between them. CDR3 nucleotide sequence: TGTGCCTGGAGCGGAATAGTTTTTGATGAGCAGTTCTTC. Translating gives CAWSGIVFDEQFF.

The CDR3 nucleotides are TGTGCCAGCAGTTTGACAGGGGGCAACGAGCAGTACTTC. It is translated as CASSLTGGNEQYF. This chain links TRBV27 with TRBJ2-7; 10 bases map to TRBD1. The CDR3 covers 13 residues. V was pared by 3 bases and J by 5 bases, with 1 base of the junction left unmatched. The germline V gene encodes CDR1 MNHEY and CDR2 SMNVEV (reference sequence).

The V call is TRBV7-9, the J call TRBJ2-7; D not certain. The CDR3 runs to 15 residues. Trimming removed 5 bases at V and 3 bases at J, with 17 bases between. Germline V gene lookup returns CDR1 SEHNR and CDR2 FQNEAQ (reference sequence). The CDR3 is CASSPGPNIIYEQYF. CDR3 in DNA: TGTGCCAGCAGCCCCGGGCCCAACATAATCTACGAGCAGTACTTC.

The chain couples TRBV20-1 to TRBJ2-7; maybe TRBD2 (5 bases). This CDR3 has 15 residues. The germline gives CDR1 DFQATT, CDR2 SNEGSKA (reference sequence). Trimming pared 0 bases from V and 4 bases from J, leaving 16 bases between. The CDR3: CSARDEPDGIYEQYF. The CDR3 DNA reads TGCAGTGCTAGAGATGAACCAGACGGGATATACGAGCAGTACTTC.

This clonotype was seen a few times. This chain links TRBV7-9 with TRBJ2-6; no clear D. The germline gives CDR1 SEHNR, CDR2 FQNEAQ (reference sequence). The V and J ends lost 1 base and 2 bases respectively, with 3 bases between them. This CDR3 region has 14 residues. The CDR3 DNA is TGTGCCAGCAGCTTAGTGACTGGGGCCAACGTCCTGACTTTC. This codes for CASSLVTGANVLTF.

The genes are TRBV6-1 and TRBJ2-5, with unresolved D. The germline V gene encodes CDR1 MNHNS and CDR2 SASEGT. Trimming cost V 3 bases and J 2 bases, with 7 bases left between them. The CDR3 covers 13 residues. CDR3 nucleotide sequence: TGTGCCAGCAGTGATACCCAGCAAGAGACCCAGTACTTC. This codes for CASSDTQQETQYF.

J is TRBJ2-1 and V is TRBV5-6; either TRBD1 or TRBD2 may fit D (6 bases each). The CDR3 runs 14 residues. The germline CDR1 and CDR2 sequences are SGHDT and YYEEEE. V was trimmed by 2 bases and J by 14 bases, leaving 20 bases between them. DNA for the CDR3: TGTGCCAGCAGCTTCGGGGGCCTTCCGTCCGACGAGTTCTTC. It is translated as CASSFGGLPSDEFF.

V and J are TRBV20-1 and TRBJ1-1; D is possibly TRBD1 (5 bases). The germline CDR1 and CDR2 sequences are DFQATT and SNEGSKA (reference sequence). The CDR3 sequence is 10 residues long. V shed 5 bases and J shed 8 bases, with 9 bases lying between them. CDR3 in amino acids: CSAYHREAFF. CDR3 DNA sequence: TGCAGTGCTTACCACAGGGAAGCTTTCTTT.

The V gene is TRBV2, the J gene TRBJ2-5; D is unclear. The CDR3 totals 12 residues. CDR1 is SNHLY, CDR2 FYNNEI, per germline. Trimming removed 9 bases at V and 0 bases at J, with 8 bases between. The CDR3 DNA reads TGTGCCAGTTACGAGTACCAAGAGACCCAGTACTTC. Translation: CASYEYQETQYF.

The CDR3 region is CSASGHFQETQYF. DNA for the CDR3: TGCAGTGCGTCGGGACATTTCCAAGAGACCCAGTACTTC. The chain combines TRBV20-1 with TRBJ2-5, with D tentatively TRBD1 (6 bases). The V and J ends lost 6 bases and 1 base respectively, with 12 bases between them. This CDR3 spans 13 amino acids. CDR1 and CDR2 from the germline V gene are DFQATT and SNEGSKA (reference sequence).

V is TRBV20-1 and J is TRBJ1-2, with no clear D. This CDR3 region has 14 residues. CDR1 and CDR2 from the germline V gene are DFQATT and SNEGSKA (reference sequence). Trimming removed 6 bases at V and 2 bases at J, with 16 bases between. DNA of the CDR3: TGCAGTGCCGTCGAGCACGCGGAGAACTATGGCTACACCTTC. As protein: CSAVEHAENYGYTF.

V usage is TRBV28 and J usage is TRBJ1-2; D gene ambiguous. CDR3 length equals 14 residues. Germline V gene sequence: CDR1 MDHEN, CDR2 SYDVKM. Trimming took off 1 base at V and 10 bases at J, with 16 bases between the two ends. In nucleotides, the CDR3 is TGTGCCAGCAGTTTATTAAACAGCCGGATGTTCTACACCTTC. Protein sequence: CASSLLNSRMFYTF.

The gene calls are TRBV9 and TRBJ2-1; the D gene is possibly TRBD1 (6 bases). From germline, CDR1 is SGDLS and CDR2 YYNGEE. The CDR3 extends over 14 amino acids. Trimming took off 3 bases at V and 0 bases at J, with 7 bases between the two ends. The CDR3 region has the DNA TGTGCCAGCAGCGGGGGGCCCTCCTACAATGAGCAGTTCTTC. Amino acid sequence: CASSGGPSYNEQFF. The whole variable domain, remainder taken from reference TRBV9 and TRBJ2-1, is DSGVTQTPKHLITATGQRVTLRCSPRSGDLSVYWYQQSLDQGLQFLIQYYNGEERAKGNILERFSAQQFPDLHSELNLSSLELGDSALYFCASSGGPSYNEQFFGPGTRLTVL.